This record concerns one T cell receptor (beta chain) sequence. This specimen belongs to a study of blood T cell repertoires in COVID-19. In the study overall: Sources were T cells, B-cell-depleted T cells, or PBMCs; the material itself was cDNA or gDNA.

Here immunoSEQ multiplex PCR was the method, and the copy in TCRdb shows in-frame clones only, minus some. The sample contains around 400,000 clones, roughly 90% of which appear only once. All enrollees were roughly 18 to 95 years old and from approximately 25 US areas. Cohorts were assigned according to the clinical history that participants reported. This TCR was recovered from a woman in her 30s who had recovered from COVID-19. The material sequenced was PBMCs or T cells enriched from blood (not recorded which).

DNA for the CDR3: TGCGCCAGCAGCTTGGGGTCTAGTGAAAAACTGTTTTTT. Its protein is CASSLGSSEKLFF. The gene calls are TRBV5-1 and TRBJ1-4, with D uncertain. V was cut by 0 bases and J by 7 bases, with 7 bases left in between. The CDR3 contains 13 residues. In germline, CDR1 is SGHRS, CDR2 YFSETQ. Together with reference TRBV5-1 and TRBJ1-4, the CDR3 gives the full variable domain: KAGVTQTPRYLIKTRGQQVTLSCSPISGHRSVSWYQQTPGQGLQFLFEYFSETQRNKGNFPGRFSGRQFSNSRSEMNVSTLELGDSALYLCASSLGSSEKLFFGSGTQLSVL.